One T cell receptor beta chain is described in this entry. Its antigen is not identified. This sample was taken from a study of OX40 agonist ivuxolimab in advanced cancers. Regarding the study as a whole: Low normalized T-cell clonal expansion also characterized some of the nonresponders.

The CDR3 has 14 amino acids. Germline V lookup: CDR1 SGHTA, CDR2 FQGNSA. Sequencing was performed with immunoSEQ multiplex PCR; in TCRdb, only in-frame clones are kept and a portion is missing. The table lists some 80,000 clones, 92% of them singletons. The input for sequencing was CD4+ or CD8+ T cells sorted from blood, taken in a trial of the OX40 agonist ivuxolimab. The chain employs TRBV7-2 and TRBJ2-5; 8 nucleotides match TRBD1. The J call may be incorrect, as the DNA end agrees better with TRBJ2-7. The sequence was collected from an adult with an advanced solid tumor such as melanoma, head and neck, liver or kidney cancer. The CDR3 DNA reads as TGTGCCAGCAGCTCGGGACAGGTCGGAAACGAGCAGTACTTC. This codes for CASSSGQVGNEQYF.